Presented here are 2 T cell receptor beta chains from one specimen sequenced in a study of control samples from healthy donors and cancer patients. Generated by immunoSEQ multiplex PCR, the TCRdb table keeps only in-frame clones and is missing some. This table holds about 79,000 clones, roughly 93% found once. The sequencing sample was made of PBMCs. The origin of the receptors is a woman aged 40 to 49 with lung cancer.

This clone was counted once. The J gene is TRBJ2-5, the V gene TRBV15, with D uncertain. This CDR3 comprises 12 residues. V was trimmed by 0 bases and J by 5 bases, leaving 4 bases between them. Germline V gene sequence: CDR1 LNHNV, CDR2 YYDKDF (reference sequence). This CDR3 is CATSRDMETQYF. The CDR3, as DNA: TGTGCCACCAGCAGAGATATGGAGACCCAGTACTTC.

V is TRBV10-3 and J is TRBJ1-5, with D unresolved. The germline V gene has CDR1 ENHRY and CDR2 SYGVKD. The V gene lost 3 bases and the J gene lost 3 bases, with 6 bases spanning the gap. CDR3 length: 13 residues. The CDR3 sequence: CAISEQINQPQHF. In DNA form, the CDR3 reads TGTGCCATCAGTGAACAGATCAATCAGCCCCAGCATTTT.